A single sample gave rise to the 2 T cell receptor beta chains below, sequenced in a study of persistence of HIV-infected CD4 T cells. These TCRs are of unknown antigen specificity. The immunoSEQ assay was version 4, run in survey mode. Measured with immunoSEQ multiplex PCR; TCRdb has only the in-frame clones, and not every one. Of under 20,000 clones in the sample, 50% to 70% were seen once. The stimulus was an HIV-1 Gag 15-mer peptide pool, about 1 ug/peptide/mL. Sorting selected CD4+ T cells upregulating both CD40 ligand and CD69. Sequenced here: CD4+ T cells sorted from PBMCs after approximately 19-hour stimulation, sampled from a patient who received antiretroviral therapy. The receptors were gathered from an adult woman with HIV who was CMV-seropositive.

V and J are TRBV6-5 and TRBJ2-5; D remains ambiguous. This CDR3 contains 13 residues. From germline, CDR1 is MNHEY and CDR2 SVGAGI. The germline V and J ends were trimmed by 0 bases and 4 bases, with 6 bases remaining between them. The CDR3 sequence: CASSYSIRETQYF. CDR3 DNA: TGTGCCAGCAGTTACTCGATTCGAGAGACCCAGTACTTC.

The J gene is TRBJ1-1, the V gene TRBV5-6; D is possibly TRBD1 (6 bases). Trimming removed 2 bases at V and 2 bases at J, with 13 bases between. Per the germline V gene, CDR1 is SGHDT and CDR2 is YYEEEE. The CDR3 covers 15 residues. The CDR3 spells CASSFLDRINTEAFF. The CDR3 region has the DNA TGTGCCAGCAGCTTTTTGGACAGAATTAACACTGAAGCTTTCTTT.